This TCR beta chain was observed in a study of early T cells in non-severe SARS-CoV-2 infection. V was pared by 4 bases and J by 2 bases, with 12 bases between. The V gene's germline CDR1 is SGDLS and CDR2 YYNGEE. The CDR3 is made up of 14 amino acids. This clonotype turned up a few times. From the 5' RACE reads, TCRdb called clonotypes with MiXCR, one entry per CDR3 protein. The sample holds around 68,000 distinct CDR3 sequences, approximately 5.9% seen once. Sequenced material: whole blood, taken at baseline. This TCR derives from an adult who was a healthcare worker with PCR-confirmed SARS-CoV-2 infection or an uninfected control (not recorded which). J is TRBJ1-2 and V is TRBV9, with a tentative D call TRBD1 (5 bases). In nucleotides, the CDR3 is TGTGCCAGCAGCACCGGACGGACAAACTATGGCTACACCTTC. Its translation is CASSTGRTNYGYTF.